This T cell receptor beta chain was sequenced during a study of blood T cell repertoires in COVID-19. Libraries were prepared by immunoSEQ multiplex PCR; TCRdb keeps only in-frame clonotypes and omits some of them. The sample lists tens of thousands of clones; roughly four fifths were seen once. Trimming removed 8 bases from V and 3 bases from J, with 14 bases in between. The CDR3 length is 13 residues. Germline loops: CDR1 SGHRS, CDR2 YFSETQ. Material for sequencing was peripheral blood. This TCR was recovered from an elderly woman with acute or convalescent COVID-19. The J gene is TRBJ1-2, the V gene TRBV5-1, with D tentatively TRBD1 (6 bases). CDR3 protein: CASGRDTYYGYTF. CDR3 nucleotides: TGCGCCAGTGGACGGGACACCTACTATGGCTACACCTTC.